One TCR beta chain is described in this entry. Its matching antigen is unknown. The CDR3 contains 15 residues. Germline lookup yields CDR1 LGHNA and CDR2 YSLEER. Trimming took 0 bases from V and 4 from J, leaving 13 bases between them. This entry is derived from a study of shared clonotypes between healthy human individuals. For the study at large: Aged 18 to 49, the donors were a couple of women and a few men. Study-level results: Clonotype sharing among the donors was expected to vary with sequencing depth. Clonotypes that were shared across four donors made up roughly 5% of naive CD4 clonotypes.

This table comes from immunoSEQ multiplex PCR, and its TCRdb copy is limited to in-frame clones, with some not included. Found here are roughly 660,000 clones, 90% of them singletons; the top ten hold about 34%. J is TRBJ2-7 and V is TRBV4-3, with unresolved D. This receptor was obtained from a man aged 18 to 30 in good health. Some clones in this sample may be carry-over from other donors' samples. The sequenced material came from memory CD8+ T cells from PBMCs. Specified subset: CD45RO+ cells pooled with CCR7-negative TemRA cells. CDR3 DNA sequence: TGCGCCAGCAGCCAAGAGGTACAGTCTGGGTACGAGCAGTACTTC. Translating it yields CASSQEVQSGYEQYF.